The rows below give T cell receptor beta chains drawn from one sample of a study of shared clonotypes between healthy human individuals. Sequencing used immunoSEQ multiplex PCR; TCRdb keeps in-frame clones, though not all of them. The profile shows roughly 2,500,000 clones, approximately 94% of them singletons. Specimen: naive CD4+ T cells from PBMCs. These receptors all come from a man younger than 30 in good health. Some clones in this sample may be carry-over from other donors' samples. The CDR3 runs from the conserved cysteine through the conserved F or W. The D gene is left open where the match is weak. Some rows mark clone size as missing; the rest say once, few, many or name a class of expanded clone.

j_gene: TRBJ2-7; d_gene: .; abundance: .; v_gene: TRBV6-5; CDR3aa: CASSRPIYEQYF; CDR3nt: TGTGCCAGCAGTCGCCCAATCTACGAGCAGTACTTC
j_gene: TRBJ1-2; d_gene: .; abundance: .; v_gene: TRBV7-9; CDR3aa: CASSLVASYGYTF; CDR3nt: TGTGCCAGCAGCTTAGTCGCCAGCTATGGCTACACCTTC
j_gene: TRBJ2-7; d_gene: TRBD1; abundance: .; v_gene: TRBV7-6; CDR3aa: CASSLAGTGSYEQYF; CDR3nt: TGTGCCAGCAGCTTAGCCGGGACAGGGTCCTACGAGCAGTACTTC
j_gene: TRBJ1-2; d_gene: .; abundance: .; v_gene: TRBV5-1; CDR3aa: CASSLRSEYGYTF; CDR3nt: TGCGCCAGCAGCTTGAGGAGCGAATATGGCTACACCTTC
j_gene: TRBJ1-2; d_gene: TRBD1; abundance: .; v_gene: TRBV5-1; CDR3aa: CASSSDRANYGYTF; CDR3nt: TGCGCCAGCAGCTCGGACAGGGCAAACTATGGCTACACCTTC
j_gene: TRBJ2-7; d_gene: TRBD2; abundance: .; v_gene: TRBV9; CDR3aa: CASSVEGGRAHEQYF; CDR3nt: TGTGCCAGCAGCGTAGAGGGCGGGAGGGCCCACGAGCAGTACTTC
j_gene: TRBJ2-7; d_gene: TRBD2; abundance: .; v_gene: TRBV6-5; CDR3aa: CASSQGLAGAYEQYF; CDR3nt: TGTGCCAGCAGCCAAGGACTAGCGGGAGCCTACGAGCAGTACTTC
j_gene: TRBJ2-5; d_gene: TRBD1; abundance: .; v_gene: TRBV5-5; CDR3aa: CASSLEGWARDSKETQYF; CDR3nt: TGTGCCAGCAGCTTGGAGGGGTGGGCCCGGGACAGTAAAGAGACCCAGTACTTC
j_gene: TRBJ1-4; d_gene: .; abundance: .; v_gene: TRBV4-1; CDR3aa: CASSQTGTPNEKLFF; CDR3nt: TGCGCCAGCAGCCAAACAGGGACACCTAATGAAAAACTGTTTTTT
j_gene: TRBJ2-1; d_gene: .; abundance: once; v_gene: TRBV10-3; CDR3aa: CAISSRDGTNEQFF; CDR3nt: TGTGCCATCAGCTCCCGGGACGGGACCAATGAGCAGTTCTTC
j_gene: TRBJ2-7; d_gene: .; abundance: .; v_gene: TRBV27; CDR3aa: CASSLTSEALEQYF; CDR3nt: TGTGCCAGCAGTTTGACTAGTGAGGCCTTGGAGCAGTACTTC
j_gene: TRBJ1-4; d_gene: .; abundance: .; v_gene: TRBV6-6; CDR3aa: CATKVMDATNEKLFF; CDR3nt: TGTGCCACCAAGGTCATGGACGCAACTAATGAAAAACTGTTTTTT
j_gene: TRBJ1-6; d_gene: .; abundance: .; v_gene: TRBV6-1; CDR3aa: CASSEGLSGSSPLHF; CDR3nt: TGTGCCAGCAGTGAAGGGTTATCTGGGAGTTCACCCCTCCACTTT
j_gene: TRBJ2-5; d_gene: TRBD1; abundance: .; v_gene: TRBV5-1; CDR3aa: CASSLWAGGGETQYF; CDR3nt: TGCGCCAGCAGCTTGTGGGCAGGGGGTGGAGAGACCCAGTACTTC
j_gene: TRBJ2-7; d_gene: TRBD1; abundance: .; v_gene: TRBV10-3; CDR3aa: CAISGTGAQYEQYF; CDR3nt: TGTGCCATCAGCGGGACAGGGGCTCAATACGAGCAGTACTTC
j_gene: TRBJ2-1; d_gene: .; abundance: .; v_gene: TRBV28; CDR3aa: CASSLPGGSLYNEQFF; CDR3nt: TGTGCCAGCAGCCTCCCCGGGGGCAGCCTCTACAATGAGCAGTTCTTC
j_gene: TRBJ2-7; d_gene: .; abundance: .; v_gene: TRBV21-1; CDR3aa: CASSKGTSYEQYF; CDR3nt: TGTGCCAGCAGCAAAGGGACGTCCTACGAGCAGTACTTC
j_gene: TRBJ2-3; d_gene: .; abundance: .; v_gene: TRBV19; CDR3aa: CASTRGAGDTQYF; CDR3nt: TGTGCCAGTACCCGGGGAGCGGGAGATACGCAGTATTTT
j_gene: TRBJ1-4; d_gene: .; abundance: once; v_gene: TRBV18; CDR3aa: CASSPLGTNEKLFF; CDR3nt: TGTGCCAGCTCACCACTAGGGACAAATGAAAAACTGTTTTTT
j_gene: TRBJ2-1; d_gene: .; abundance: .; v_gene: TRBV11-3; CDR3aa: CASSLDPDGEQFF; CDR3nt: TGTGCCAGCAGCTTAGATCCCGACGGTGAGCAGTTCTTC
j_gene: TRBJ1-2; d_gene: TRBD1; abundance: .; v_gene: TRBV18; CDR3aa: CASSPGQGVGDGYTF; CDR3nt: TGTGCCAGCTCACCCGGACAGGGGGTAGGGGATGGCTACACCTTC
j_gene: TRBJ2-2; d_gene: TRBD1; abundance: .; v_gene: TRBV2; CDR3aa: CASRRQGANTGELFF; CDR3nt: TGTGCCAGCAGACGACAGGGGGCGAACACCGGGGAGCTGTTTTTT
j_gene: TRBJ2-5; d_gene: .; abundance: .; v_gene: TRBV28; CDR3aa: CASRPRERMIETQYF; CDR3nt: TGTGCCAGCAGGCCTAGAGAGAGGATGATAGAGACCCAGTACTTC
j_gene: TRBJ2-7; d_gene: TRBD2; abundance: .; v_gene: TRBV27; CDR3aa: CASSQAKGGHQGEQYF; CDR3nt: TGTGCCAGCAGCCAAGCTAAGGGAGGGCATCAGGGCGAGCAGTACTTC
j_gene: TRBJ1-5; d_gene: .; abundance: .; v_gene: TRBV6-5; CDR3aa: CASEGDVSNQPQHF; CDR3nt: TGTGCCTCAGAAGGAGATGTAAGCAATCAGCCCCAGCATTTT
j_gene: TRBJ1-5; d_gene: .; abundance: few; v_gene: TRBV15; CDR3aa: CATSREYQGRQPQHF; CDR3nt: TGTGCCACCAGCAGGGAATATCAGGGGCGGCAGCCCCAGCATTTT
j_gene: TRBJ1-1; d_gene: .; abundance: few; v_gene: TRBV29-1; CDR3aa: CSVEDLWANTEAFF; CDR3nt: TGCAGCGTTGAAGATCTGTGGGCGAACACTGAAGCTTTCTTT
j_gene: TRBJ1-2; d_gene: TRBD1; abundance: .; v_gene: TRBV28; CDR3aa: CASSLGQGNYGYTF; CDR3nt: TGTGCCAGCAGTTTAGGACAGGGGAACTATGGCTACACCTTC
j_gene: TRBJ2-2; d_gene: .; abundance: .; v_gene: TRBV10-3; CDR3aa: CAISEGTGELFF; CDR3nt: TGTGCCATCAGTGAGGGTACCGGGGAGCTGTTTTTT
j_gene: TRBJ1-3; d_gene: .; abundance: .; v_gene: TRBV19; CDR3aa: CASSLFGDGGNTIYF; CDR3nt: TGTGCCAGTAGCCTATTCGGGGACGGTGGAAACACCATATATTTT
j_gene: TRBJ2-6; d_gene: .; abundance: .; v_gene: TRBV6-1; CDR3aa: CASSVSGANVLTF; CDR3nt: TGTGCCAGCAGTGTCTCTGGGGCCAACGTCCTGACTTTC